This TCR beta chain was profiled in a study of T cells after yellow fever vaccination. Study details: Preparation of fractions with low cell numbers was performed using SMART-Seq v4 Ultra Low Input.

Comment on this clonotype: Its specificity is not known.

Per the germline V gene, CDR1 is DFQATT and CDR2 is SNEGSKA (reference sequence). The CDR3 totals 12 residues. V lost 3 bases to trimming and J lost 5 bases, with 7 bases between them. For TCR, cDNA came from 5'RACE template switching, which added a universal primer site and UMIs. TCRdb used MiXCR to reprocess the 5' RACE reads, holding one entry per CDR3 protein. This sample carries approximately 300,000 distinct CDR3 sequences, 8.7% of them seen once, and the ten largest clones take more than 15%. The study, taken as a whole, reports: In post-booster samples, most primary-vaccination clones reappeared (about 96% CD4, roughly 88% CD8).

The receptor was isolated from a man between 18 and 35 years old who received the YFV17D yellow fever vaccine. The sample consisted of PBMCs, taken on the day of the first yellow fever vaccination. The J gene is TRBJ1-4, the V gene TRBV20-1; no firm D call. The CDR3 nucleotides are TGCAGTGCTAGGGGGTTCAATGAAAAACTGTTTTTT. This translates into CSARGFNEKLFF.